One and the same sample provided the 11 T cell receptor beta chains below, sequenced in a study of radiotherapy plus CTLA-4 blockade in lung cancer. Data came from immunoSEQ multiplex PCR; TCRdb stores just in-frame clones and leaves some out. The table lists roughly 32,000 clones, roughly 70% of them singletons, with 4% in the top ten. The source material was peripheral blood, sampled from a patient treated with radiotherapy plus ipilimumab. The receptors here all came from a human donor with non-small cell lung cancer who had stable disease on radiotherapy plus ipilimumab.

V is TRBV5-4 and J is TRBJ1-2; possibly TRBD1 for D (6 bases). Germline V gene sequence: CDR1 SGHNT, CDR2 YYREEE (reference sequence). V was clipped by 0 bases and J by 2 bases, with 8 bases between them. This CDR3 region has 14 residues. DNA for the CDR3: TGTGCCAGCAGCTTGGTAACAGGGAACTATGGCTACACCTTC. It codes for CASSLVTGNYGYTF.

This rearrangement joins TRBV6-1 to TRBJ2-7; a weak D match, TRBD1 (5 bases). Germline values: CDR1 MNHNS, CDR2 SASEGT. The CDR3 runs 15 residues. V lost 0 bases to trimming and J lost 1 base, with 10 bases between them. The CDR3 here is CASSEAPDKSYEQYF. The CDR3 region has the DNA TGTGCCAGCAGTGAAGCCCCGGACAAGTCCTACGAGCAGTACTTC.

The chain joins TRBV7-6 to TRBJ2-7, with TRBD1 identical over 7 bases. With V trimmed by 5 bases and J by 6 bases, 13 bases remained unmatched. Per germline, CDR1 SGHVS and CDR2 FNYEAQ. The CDR3 extends over 15 amino acids. CDR3 protein: CASSPRDRDIAEQYF. The CDR3 DNA follows: TGTGCCAGCAGCCCACGGGACAGAGATATAGCCGAGCAGTACTTC.

The chain joins TRBV30 to TRBJ2-3; D possibly corresponds to TRBD2 (6 bases). V gave up 3 bases and J gave up 0 bases, with 7 bases separating them. This CDR3 has 13 amino acids. Germline assignment: CDR1 GTSNPN and CDR2 SVGIG (reference sequence). In DNA, the CDR3 is TGTGCCTGGAGCGCGGGAAGCACAGATACGCAGTATTTT. It codes for CAWSAGSTDTQYF.

The chain links TRBV19 to TRBJ2-7, with 8 bases that match TRBD1. CDR1 is LNHDA, CDR2 SQIVND, per germline (reference sequence). The V gene end was trimmed by 4 bases and the J gene end by 4 bases; junction bases not matched to a gene: 12. This CDR3 has 16 amino acids. CDR3: CASSTGLGQANYEQYF. CDR3 in DNA: TGTGCCAGTAGTACGGGTTTGGGACAGGCAAATTACGAGCAGTACTTC.

The DNA for the CDR3 is TGTGCCAGCACCCTAGGGGGGGTGATGAACACTGAAGCTTTCTTT. Translation gives CASTLGGVMNTEAFF. V is TRBV7-9 and J is TRBJ1-1; weak D call: TRBD1 (6 bases). V lost 7 bases and J lost 0, with 15 bases in between. This CDR3 region has 15 residues. In germline, CDR1 is SEHNR, CDR2 FQNEAQ (reference sequence).

V usage is TRBV19 and J usage is TRBJ2-1, with TRBD2 matching over 11 bases. The CDR3 consists of 17 residues. CDR1 is LNHDA and CDR2 is SQIVND in the germline V gene (reference sequence). The ends lost 10 bases at V and 2 bases at J; junction bases unmatched: 13. The chain's CDR3 is CANSGRVSTDPYNEQFF. CDR3 sequence (DNA): TGTGCCAATAGCGGGAGGGTGTCGACGGACCCCTACAATGAGCAGTTCTTC.

CDR3 region: CASSKIAGGFHEQYF. CDR3 coding DNA: TGTGCCAGCAGTAAGATAGCGGGAGGGTTCCACGAGCAGTACTTC. The V gene is TRBV6-5, the J gene TRBJ2-7; TRBD2 matches 11 bases. This CDR3 has 15 amino acids. Unmatched junction bases numbered 8, after V lost 5 bases and J lost 5 bases. The germline gives CDR1 MNHEY, CDR2 SVGAGI.

The gene calls are TRBV6-5 and TRBJ2-7; 7 nucleotides line up with TRBD1. Per the germline V gene, CDR1 is MNHEY and CDR2 is SVGAGI. There are 14 residues in the CDR3. The junction had 6 bases not matched to a gene; V was cut back by 5 bases and J by 2 bases. The DNA of the CDR3 is TGTGCCAGCAGTGAATACAGGGGAACCTACGAGCAGTACTTC. It codes for CASSEYRGTYEQYF.

This clone appeared a few times. The V call is TRBV18, the J call TRBJ1-1; D remains ambiguous. Germline loops: CDR1 KGHSH, CDR2 LQKENI. This CDR3 is built from 13 residues. Trimming stripped 3 bases from V and 5 bases from J, with 10 bases between. Here the CDR3 reads CASSPNRETEAFF. CDR3 sequence (DNA): TGTGCCAGCTCACCGAACCGGGAAACTGAAGCTTTCTTT.

The chain is built from TRBV6-5 and TRBJ2-7; D is uncertain. CDR1 is MNHEY and CDR2 is SVGAGI in the germline V gene. This CDR3 spans 16 amino acids. The V end was cut by 0 bases, the J end by 3 bases, with 15 bases between. In DNA, the CDR3 is TGTGCCAGCAGTTACTCTGGGCAGGTGGACGGCTACGAGCAGTACTTC. It specifies CASSYSGQVDGYEQYF.